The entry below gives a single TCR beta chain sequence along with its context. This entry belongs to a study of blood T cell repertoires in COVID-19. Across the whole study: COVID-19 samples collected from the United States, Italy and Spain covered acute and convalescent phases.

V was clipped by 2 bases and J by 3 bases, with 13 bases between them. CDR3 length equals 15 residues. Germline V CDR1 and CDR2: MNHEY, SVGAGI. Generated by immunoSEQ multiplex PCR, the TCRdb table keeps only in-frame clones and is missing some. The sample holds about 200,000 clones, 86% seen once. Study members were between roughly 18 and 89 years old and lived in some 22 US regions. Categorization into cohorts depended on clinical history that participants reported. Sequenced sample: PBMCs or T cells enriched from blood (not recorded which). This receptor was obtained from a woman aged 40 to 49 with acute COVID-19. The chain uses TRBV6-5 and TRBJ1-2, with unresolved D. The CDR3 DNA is TGTGCCAGCAGTTACGTCGGCCGCGGAGACTATGGCTACACCTTC. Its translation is CASSYVGRGDYGYTF.